The rows below give T cell receptor beta chains drawn from one sample of a study of neurological immune-mediated disorders. TCRdb processed the 5' RACE reads anew with MiXCR; each CDR3 protein has one entry. The table includes roughly 90,000 distinct CDR3 sequences, roughly 3.5% detected once. Sequencing was done on a sample of PBMCs. These receptors all come from a woman aged 45-65 years with multiple sclerosis. Each CDR3 is given with its conserved first and last residue.

v_call	j_call	cdr3_aa
TRBV5-5	TRBJ1-5	CASSGMASGNQPQHF
TRBV7-2	TRBJ1-4	CASSSAGTGFEKLFF
TRBV5-6	TRBJ2-7	CASSLFPTQEDEQYF
TRBV7-9	TRBJ2-2	CASSLQGWNTGELFF
TRBV4-2	TRBJ1-3	CASSSLLTGGVNGNTIYF
TRBV2	TRBJ2-4	CASSGGTKNIQYF
TRBV5-1	TRBJ1-1	CASSPSRGTGTTEAFF
TRBV7-9	TRBJ2-1	CASSPRLAGTDEQFF
TRBV5-1	TRBJ2-2	CASSLAQRTGELFF
TRBV20-1	TRBJ1-2	CSAPISDPYGYTF
TRBV5-1	TRBJ2-7	CASSLEDRERHEQYF
TRBV20-1	TRBJ1-6	CSASEDYNSPLHF
TRBV5-1	TRBJ2-7	CASSLGGRRFEQYF
TRBV5-6	TRBJ1-1	CASSLAPGGGLSTEAFF
TRBV5-6	TRBJ2-7	CASRKKTRGEQYF
TRBV20-1	TRBJ2-3	CSDPSGGPDTQYF
TRBV18	TRBJ1-5	CASSPSAGASLGNQPQHF
TRBV9	TRBJ2-2	CASSVGGDGVYTGELFF
TRBV14	TRBJ1-1	CASSPNTWGTEAFF
TRBV15	TRBJ1-5	CATSRDRRQPQHF